Sequencing of this TCR beta chain was carried out in a study of tumor and adjacent non-tumor tissue in lung cancer. Study at large: There were 11 to 12 adenocarcinoma, 2 squamous cell carcinoma and 1 small cell lung cancer cases. General study results and limits: TCR diversity was significantly greater in tumor than normal lung tissue. In normal lung, the top 100 clones were significantly more dominant than in tumor.

Germline assignment: CDR1 SGHNT and CDR2 YENEEA. The CDR3 totals 16 residues. Concerning this clonotype itself: The antigen remains undetermined. Germline is not matched at one junction end, which may reflect a read error.

A modified ARM-PCR protocol with three rounds of nested PCR amplified TCRbeta. TCRdb used MiXCR to reprocess the multiplex PCR reads, holding one entry per CDR3 protein. The sample lists around 75,000 distinct CDR3 sequences, roughly 75% seen once, with about a quarter in the top ten. No cell sorting was done before RNA was extracted from the tissue. This non-tumor lung sample came from over 3 cm beyond the tumor edge. The chain is built from TRBV11-3 and TRBJ2-1, with 9 bases matching TRBD2. The sequenced sample consisted of distant non-tumor lung tissue. The receptor's source is a woman in her fifties or sixties with non-small cell lung cancer. DNA of the CDR3: TGTGCCAGCAGCTCACGTAGCGGGAGCTCATACAATGTGCAGTTCTTC. It encodes CASSSRSGSSYNVQFF.